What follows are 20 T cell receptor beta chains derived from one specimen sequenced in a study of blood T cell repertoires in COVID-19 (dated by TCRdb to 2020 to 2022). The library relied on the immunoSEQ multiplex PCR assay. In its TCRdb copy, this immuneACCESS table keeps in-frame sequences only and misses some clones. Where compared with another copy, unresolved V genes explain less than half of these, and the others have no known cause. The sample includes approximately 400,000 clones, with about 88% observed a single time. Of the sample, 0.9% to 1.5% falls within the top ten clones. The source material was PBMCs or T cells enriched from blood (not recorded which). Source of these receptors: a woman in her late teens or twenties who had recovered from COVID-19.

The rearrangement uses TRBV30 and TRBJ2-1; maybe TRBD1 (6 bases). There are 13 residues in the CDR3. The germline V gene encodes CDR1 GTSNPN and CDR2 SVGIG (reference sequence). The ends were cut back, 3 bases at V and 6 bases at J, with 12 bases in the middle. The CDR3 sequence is CAWSRTVVNEQFF. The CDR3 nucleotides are TGTGCCTGGAGCAGGACAGTGGTCAATGAGCAGTTCTTC.

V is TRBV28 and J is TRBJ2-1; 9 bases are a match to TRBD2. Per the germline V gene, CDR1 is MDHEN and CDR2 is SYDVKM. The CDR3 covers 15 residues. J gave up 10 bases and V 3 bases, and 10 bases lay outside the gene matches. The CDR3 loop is CASSFMGLAQGEQFF. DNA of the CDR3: TGTGCCAGCAGTTTCATGGGACTAGCCCAGGGGGAGCAGTTCTTC.

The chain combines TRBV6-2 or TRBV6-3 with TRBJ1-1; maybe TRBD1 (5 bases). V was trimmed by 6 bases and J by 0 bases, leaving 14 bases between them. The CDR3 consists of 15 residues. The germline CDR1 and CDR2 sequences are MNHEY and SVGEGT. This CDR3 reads CASSPGLGMNTEAFF. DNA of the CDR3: TGTGCCAGCAGCCCGGGACTCGGCATGAACACTGAAGCTTTCTTT.

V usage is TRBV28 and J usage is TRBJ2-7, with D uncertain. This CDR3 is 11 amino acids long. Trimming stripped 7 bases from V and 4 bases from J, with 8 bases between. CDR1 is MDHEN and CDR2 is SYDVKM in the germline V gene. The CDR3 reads CASTKIYEQYF. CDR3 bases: TGTGCCAGCACTAAAATTTACGAGCAGTACTTC.

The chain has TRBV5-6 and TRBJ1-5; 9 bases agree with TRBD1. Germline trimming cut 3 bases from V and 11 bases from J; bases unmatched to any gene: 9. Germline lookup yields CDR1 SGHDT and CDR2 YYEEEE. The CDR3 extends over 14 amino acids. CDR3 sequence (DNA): TGTGCCAGCAGCTCGACAGGGGGAAGAGAGGCCCAGCATTTT. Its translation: CASSSTGGREAQHF. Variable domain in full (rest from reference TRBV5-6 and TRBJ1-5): DAGVTQSPTHLIKTRGQQVTLRCSPKSGHDTVSWYQQALGQGPQFIFQYYEEEERQRGNFPDRFSGHQFPNYSSELNVNALLLGDSALYLCASSSTGGREAQHFGDGTRLSIL.

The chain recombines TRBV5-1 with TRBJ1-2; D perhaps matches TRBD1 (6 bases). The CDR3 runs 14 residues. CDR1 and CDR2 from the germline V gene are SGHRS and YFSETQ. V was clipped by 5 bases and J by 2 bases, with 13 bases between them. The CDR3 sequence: CASRSGDVNYGYTF. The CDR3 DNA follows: TGCGCCAGCAGGTCAGGGGATGTGAACTATGGCTACACCTTC. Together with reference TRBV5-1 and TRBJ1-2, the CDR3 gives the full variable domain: KAGVTQTPRYLIKTRGQQVTLSCSPISGHRSVSWYQQTPGQGLQFLFEYFSETQRNKGNFPGRFSGRQFSNSRSEMNVSTLELGDSALYLCASRSGDVNYGYTFGSGTRLTVV.

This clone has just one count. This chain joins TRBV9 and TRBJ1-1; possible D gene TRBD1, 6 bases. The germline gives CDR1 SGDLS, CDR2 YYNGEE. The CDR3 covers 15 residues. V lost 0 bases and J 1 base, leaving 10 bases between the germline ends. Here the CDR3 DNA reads TGTGCCAGCAGCGTAGATAGGGGGAGGAACACTGAAGCTTTCTTT. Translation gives CASSVDRGRNTEAFF.

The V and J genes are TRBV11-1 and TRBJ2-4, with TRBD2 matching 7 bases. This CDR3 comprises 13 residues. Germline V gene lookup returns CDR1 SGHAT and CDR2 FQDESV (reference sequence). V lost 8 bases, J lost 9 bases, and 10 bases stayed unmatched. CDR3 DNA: TGTGCCAGCCGGCTAGCGGCGGGGAGCATTCAGTACTTC. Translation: CASRLAAGSIQYF. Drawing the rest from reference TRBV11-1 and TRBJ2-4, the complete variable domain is EAEVAQSPRYKITEKSQAVAFWCDPISGHATLYWYRQILGQGPELLVQFQDESVVDDSQLPKDRFSAERLKGVDSTLKIQPAELGDSAMYLCASRLAAGSIQYFGAGTRLSVL.

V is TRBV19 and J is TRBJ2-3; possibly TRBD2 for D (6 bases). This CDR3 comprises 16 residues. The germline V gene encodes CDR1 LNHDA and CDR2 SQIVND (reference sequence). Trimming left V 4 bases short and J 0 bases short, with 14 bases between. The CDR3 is CASSTQRGASTDTQYF. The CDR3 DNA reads TGTGCCAGTAGTACCCAACGCGGGGCAAGCACAGATACGCAGTATTTT.

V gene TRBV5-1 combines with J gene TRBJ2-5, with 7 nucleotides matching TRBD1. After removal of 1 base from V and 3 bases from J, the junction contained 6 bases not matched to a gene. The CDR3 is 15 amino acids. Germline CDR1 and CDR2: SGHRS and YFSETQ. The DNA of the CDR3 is TGCGCCAGCAGCTTGCAGGACAGGTTAGAAGAGACCCAGTACTTC. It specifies CASSLQDRLEETQYF.

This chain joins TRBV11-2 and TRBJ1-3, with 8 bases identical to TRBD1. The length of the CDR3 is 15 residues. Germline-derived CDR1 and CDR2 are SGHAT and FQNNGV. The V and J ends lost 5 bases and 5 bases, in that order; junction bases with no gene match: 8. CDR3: CASSPGTGPRNTIYF. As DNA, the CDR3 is TGTGCCAGCAGCCCAGGGACAGGCCCTCGAAACACCATATATTTT.

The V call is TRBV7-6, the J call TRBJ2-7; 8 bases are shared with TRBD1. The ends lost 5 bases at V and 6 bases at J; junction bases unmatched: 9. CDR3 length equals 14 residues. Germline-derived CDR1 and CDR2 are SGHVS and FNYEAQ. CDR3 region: CASSRRTGNSEQYF. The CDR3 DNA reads TGTGCCAGCAGCAGGCGGACAGGGAATTCCGAGCAGTACTTC.

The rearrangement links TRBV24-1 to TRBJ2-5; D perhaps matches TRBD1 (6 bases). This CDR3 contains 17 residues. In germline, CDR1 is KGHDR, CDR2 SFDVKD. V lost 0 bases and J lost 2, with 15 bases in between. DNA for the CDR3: TGTGCCACCAGTGATTTGCAATTCAGGGGAAAACAAGAGACCCAGTACTTC. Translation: CATSDLQFRGKQETQYF.

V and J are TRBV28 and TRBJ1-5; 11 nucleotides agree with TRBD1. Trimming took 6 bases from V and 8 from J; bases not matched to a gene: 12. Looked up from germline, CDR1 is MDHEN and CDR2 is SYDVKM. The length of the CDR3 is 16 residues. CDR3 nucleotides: TGTGCCAGCAGCCTTGGACAGGGGGCCCTTTATAAGCCCCAGCATTTT. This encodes CASSLGQGALYKPQHF.

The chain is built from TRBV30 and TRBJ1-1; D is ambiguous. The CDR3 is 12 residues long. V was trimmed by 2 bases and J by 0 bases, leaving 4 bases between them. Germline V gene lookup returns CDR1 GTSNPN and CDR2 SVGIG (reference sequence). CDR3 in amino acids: CAWSLLNTEAFF. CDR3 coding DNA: TGTGCCTGGAGTCTTCTGAACACTGAAGCTTTCTTT.

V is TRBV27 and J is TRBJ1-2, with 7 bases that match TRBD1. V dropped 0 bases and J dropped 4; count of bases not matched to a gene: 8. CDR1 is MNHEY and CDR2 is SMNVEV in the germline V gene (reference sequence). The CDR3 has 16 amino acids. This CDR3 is CASSLSGRGVIYGYTF. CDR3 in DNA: TGTGCCAGCAGTTTATCAGGCAGGGGGGTTATCTATGGCTACACCTTC.

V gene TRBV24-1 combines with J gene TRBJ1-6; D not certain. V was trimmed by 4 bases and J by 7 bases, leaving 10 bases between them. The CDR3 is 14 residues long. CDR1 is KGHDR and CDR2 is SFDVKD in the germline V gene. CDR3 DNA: TGTGCCACCAGTGACGGGAAGCTCAATTCACCCCTCCACTTT. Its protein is CATSDGKLNSPLHF.

DNA for the CDR3: TGTGCCAGCAGCTTCGCTGAGGGCCCCTACAATGAGCAGTTCTTC. It is translated as CASSFAEGPYNEQFF. The V call is TRBV7-3, the J call TRBJ2-1; possibly TRBD2 for D (5 bases). Between the trimmed V and J ends, which lost 3 bases and 2 bases, there was a span of 11 bases. The CDR3 has 15 amino acids. Germline V lookup: CDR1 SGHTA, CDR2 FQGTGA.

The DNA for the CDR3 is TGTGCCAGCAGCCCAGGGGGGTACACTGAAGCTTTCTTT. Its translation is CASSPGGYTEAFF. This chain uses TRBV14 with TRBJ1-1, with 7 bases lining up with TRBD1. The V and J ends lost 4 bases and 3 bases, in that order; junction bases with no gene match: 2. This CDR3 has 13 amino acids. CDR1 is SGHDN and CDR2 is FVKESK in the germline V gene.

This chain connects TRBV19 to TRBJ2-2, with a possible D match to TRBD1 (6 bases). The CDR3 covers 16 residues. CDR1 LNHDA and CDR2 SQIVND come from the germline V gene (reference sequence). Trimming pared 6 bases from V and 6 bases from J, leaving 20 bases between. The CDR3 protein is CASSPKRYREAGELFF. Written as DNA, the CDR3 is TGTGCCAGTAGCCCGAAGAGATACAGGGAAGCCGGGGAGCTGTTTTTT.